This section outlines one T cell receptor (beta chain) sequence together with its context. V lost 1 base and J lost 7; bases outside the gene matches: 7. This CDR3 is built from 16 residues. Germline loops: CDR1 SGHAT, CDR2 FQNNGV. These data are taken from a study of blood T cell repertoires in COVID-19. For the study at large: Specimens from acute and convalescent COVID-19 originated in the United States, Italy and Spain. The analysed material was cDNA or gDNA that came from T cells, B-cell-depleted T cells, or PBMCs.

In the original workflow: Nucleated cell counts were estimated from reference gene primer amplification. TCRdb keeps only in-frame clones here, not all; method: immunoSEQ multiplex PCR. V, J and clone size are those of that table, while D and trimming were read from the DNA. The profile shows roughly 300,000 clones, approximately 85% of them singletons. This chain uses TRBV11-2 with TRBJ2-1, with 10 bases aligning to TRBD2. The origin of this receptor is a human donor in a cohort sampled during active COVID-19. Material for sequencing was peripheral blood. The CDR3 nucleotides are TGTGCCAGCAGCTTAGTAGCGGGGGGCCCGACGAATGAGCAGTTCTTC. As protein: CASSLVAGGPTNEQFF.